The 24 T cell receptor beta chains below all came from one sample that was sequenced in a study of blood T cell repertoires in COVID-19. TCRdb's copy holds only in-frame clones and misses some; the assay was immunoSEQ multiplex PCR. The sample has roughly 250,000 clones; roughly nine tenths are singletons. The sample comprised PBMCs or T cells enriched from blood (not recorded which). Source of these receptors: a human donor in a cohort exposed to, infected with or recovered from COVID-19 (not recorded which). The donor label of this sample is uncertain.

CDR3 sequence (DNA): TGTGCCTGGAGTCCGACAGGGGCTAAACTGTTTTTT. It yields the protein CAWSPTGAKLFF. The V call is TRBV30, the J call TRBJ1-4, with 8 nucleotides matching TRBD1. The CDR3 has 12 amino acids. Germline loops: CDR1 GTSNPN, CDR2 SVGIG (reference sequence). V shed 2 bases, J shed 11 bases, and the junction held 4 bases outside the gene matches.

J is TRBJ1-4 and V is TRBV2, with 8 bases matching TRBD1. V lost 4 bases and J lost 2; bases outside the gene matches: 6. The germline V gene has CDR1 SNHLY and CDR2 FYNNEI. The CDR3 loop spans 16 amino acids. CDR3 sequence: CASSVRGRRTNEKLFF. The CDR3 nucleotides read TGTGCCAGCAGTGTCAGGGGGCGTAGGACTAATGAAAAACTGTTTTTT.

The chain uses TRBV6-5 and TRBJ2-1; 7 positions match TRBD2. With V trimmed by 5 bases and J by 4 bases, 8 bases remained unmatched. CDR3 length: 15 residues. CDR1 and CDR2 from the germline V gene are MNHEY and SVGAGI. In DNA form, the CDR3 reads TGTGCCAGCAGTCCCCCGGGACTACGTTACAATGAGCAGTTCTTC. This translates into CASSPPGLRYNEQFF.

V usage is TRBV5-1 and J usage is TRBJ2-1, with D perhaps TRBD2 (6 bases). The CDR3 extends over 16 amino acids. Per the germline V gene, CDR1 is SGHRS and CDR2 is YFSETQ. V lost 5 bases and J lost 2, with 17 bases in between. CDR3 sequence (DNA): TGCGCCAGCAGTCCACCGGGCCGCGGGACCTACAATGAGCAGTTCTTC. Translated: CASSPPGRGTYNEQFF.

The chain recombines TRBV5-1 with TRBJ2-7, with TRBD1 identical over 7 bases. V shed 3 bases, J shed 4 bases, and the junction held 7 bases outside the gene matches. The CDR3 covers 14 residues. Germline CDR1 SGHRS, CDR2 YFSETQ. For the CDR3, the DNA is TGCGCCAGCAGCTCCGGACAGGTCATATACGAGCAGTACTTC. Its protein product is CASSSGQVIYEQYF.

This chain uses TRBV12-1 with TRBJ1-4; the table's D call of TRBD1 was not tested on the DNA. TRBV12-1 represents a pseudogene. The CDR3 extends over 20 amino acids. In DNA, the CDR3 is TGTGCCAGCAGCTTTAACCGGGACAGGGCCTTCCTTAGGGCTAATGAAAAACTGTTTTTT. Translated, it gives CASSFNRDRAFLRANEKLFF.

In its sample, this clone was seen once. The chain's CDR3 is CASSILGQGVGNQPQHF. CDR3 coding DNA: TGTGCCAGTAGTATTTTGGGACAGGGGGTCGGCAATCAGCCCCAGCATTTT. V and J are TRBV19 and TRBJ1-5, with 11 bases matching TRBD1. Germline V lookup: CDR1 LNHDA, CDR2 SQIVND (reference sequence). The CDR3 is made up of 17 amino acids. V shed 3 bases, J shed 2 bases, and the junction held 6 bases outside the gene matches. Full variable domain (remainder filled in from reference TRBV19 and TRBJ1-5): DGGITQSPKYLFRKEGQNVTLSCEQNLNHDAMYWYRQDPGQGLRLIYYSQIVNDFQKGDIAEGYSVSREKKESFPLTVTSAQKNPTAFYLCASSILGQGVGNQPQHFGDGTRLSIL.

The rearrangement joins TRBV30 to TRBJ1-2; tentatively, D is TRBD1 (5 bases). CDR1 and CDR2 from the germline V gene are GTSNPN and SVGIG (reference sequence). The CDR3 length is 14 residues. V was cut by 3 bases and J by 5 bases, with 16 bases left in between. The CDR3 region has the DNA TGTGCCTGGAGCACCCAGACAGTAACATATGGCTACACCTTC. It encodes CAWSTQTVTYGYTF. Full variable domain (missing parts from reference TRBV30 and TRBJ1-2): SQTIHQWPATLVQPVGSPLSLECTVEGTSNPNLYWYRQAAGRGLQLLFYSVGIGQISSEVPQNLSASRPQDRQFILSSKKLLLSDSGFYLCAWSTQTVTYGYTFGSGTRLTVV.

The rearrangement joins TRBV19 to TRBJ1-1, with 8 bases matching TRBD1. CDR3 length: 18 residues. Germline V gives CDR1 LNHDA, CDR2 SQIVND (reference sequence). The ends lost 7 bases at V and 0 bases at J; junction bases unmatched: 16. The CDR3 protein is CASTNQGANRPVNTEAFF. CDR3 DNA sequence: TGTGCCAGTACAAATCAGGGGGCGAATCGGCCGGTGAACACTGAAGCTTTCTTT.

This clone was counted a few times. DNA for the CDR3: TGTGCCACCAGTGACTGGGACAGGGCCTATGGCTACACCTTC. Its translation: CATSDWDRAYGYTF. This rearrangement joins TRBV24-1 to TRBJ1-2; TRBD1 agrees at 9 bases. The CDR3 has 14 amino acids. Trimming cost V 4 bases and J 4 bases; bases outside gene matches: 3. Germline CDR1 is KGHDR and CDR2 is SFDVKD.

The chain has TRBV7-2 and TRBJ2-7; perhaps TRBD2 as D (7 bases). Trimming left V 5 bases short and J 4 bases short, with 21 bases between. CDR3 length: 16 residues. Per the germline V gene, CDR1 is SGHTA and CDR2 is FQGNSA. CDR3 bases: TGTGCCAGCAGCCAAGGGGGGGCACTCAGAACATACGAGCAGTACTTC. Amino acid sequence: CASSQGGALRTYEQYF.

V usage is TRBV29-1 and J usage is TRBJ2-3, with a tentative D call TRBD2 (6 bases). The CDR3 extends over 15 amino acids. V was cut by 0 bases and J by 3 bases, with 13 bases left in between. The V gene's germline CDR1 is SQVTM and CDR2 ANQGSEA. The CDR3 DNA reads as TGCAGCGTTGAAGATCGGAGGAGGGTAACAGATACGCAGTATTTT. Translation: CSVEDRRRVTDTQYF.

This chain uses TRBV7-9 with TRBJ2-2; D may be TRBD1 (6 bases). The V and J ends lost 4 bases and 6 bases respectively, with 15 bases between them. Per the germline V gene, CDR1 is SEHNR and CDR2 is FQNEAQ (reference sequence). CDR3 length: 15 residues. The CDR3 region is CASSYPGARPGELFF. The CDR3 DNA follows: TGTGCCAGCAGCTATCCAGGGGCCCGACCCGGGGAGCTGTTTTTT.

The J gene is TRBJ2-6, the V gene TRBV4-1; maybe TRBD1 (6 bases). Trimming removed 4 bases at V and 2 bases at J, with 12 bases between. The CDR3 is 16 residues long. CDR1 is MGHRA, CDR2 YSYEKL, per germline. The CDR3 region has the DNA TGCGCCAGCAGCCCTTCCAGGGGCGCTGGGGCCAACGTCCTGACTTTC. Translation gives CASSPSRGAGANVLTF.

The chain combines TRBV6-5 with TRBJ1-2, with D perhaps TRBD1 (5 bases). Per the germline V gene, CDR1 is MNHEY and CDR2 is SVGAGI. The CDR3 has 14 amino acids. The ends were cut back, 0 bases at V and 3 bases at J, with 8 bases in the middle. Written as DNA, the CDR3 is TGTGCCAGCAGTTACTCCGGGACTGACTATGGCTACACCTTC. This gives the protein CASSYSGTDYGYTF.

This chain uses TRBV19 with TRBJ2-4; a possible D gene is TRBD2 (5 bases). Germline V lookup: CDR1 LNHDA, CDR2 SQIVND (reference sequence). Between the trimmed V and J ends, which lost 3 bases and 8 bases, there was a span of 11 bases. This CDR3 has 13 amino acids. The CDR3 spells CASSIQAGDIQYF. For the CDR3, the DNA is TGTGCCAGTAGTATCCAGGCCGGGGACATTCAGTACTTC. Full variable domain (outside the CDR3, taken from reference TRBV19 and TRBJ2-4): DGGITQSPKYLFRKEGQNVTLSCEQNLNHDAMYWYRQDPGQGLRLIYYSQIVNDFQKGDIAEGYSVSREKKESFPLTVTSAQKNPTAFYLCASSIQAGDIQYFGAGTRLSVL.

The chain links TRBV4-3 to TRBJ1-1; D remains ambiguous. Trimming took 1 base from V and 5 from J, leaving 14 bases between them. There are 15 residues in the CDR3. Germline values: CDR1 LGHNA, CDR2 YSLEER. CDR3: CASSQGLSGGTEAFF. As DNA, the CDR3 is TGCGCCAGCAGCCAAGGACTGTCAGGAGGAACTGAAGCTTTCTTT.

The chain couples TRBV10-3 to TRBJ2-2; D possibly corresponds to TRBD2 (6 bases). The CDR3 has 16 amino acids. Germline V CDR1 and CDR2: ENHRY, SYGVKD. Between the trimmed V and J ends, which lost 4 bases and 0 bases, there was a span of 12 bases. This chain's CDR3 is CAISGQSGSNTGELFF. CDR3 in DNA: TGTGCCATCAGTGGTCAGAGCGGGTCGAACACCGGGGAGCTGTTTTTT.

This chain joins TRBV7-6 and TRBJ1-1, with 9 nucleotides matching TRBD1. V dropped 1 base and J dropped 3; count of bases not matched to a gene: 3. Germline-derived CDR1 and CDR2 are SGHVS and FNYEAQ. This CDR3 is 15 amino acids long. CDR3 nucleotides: TGTGCCAGCAGCTTAGGACAGGGGGGTGACACTGAAGCTTTCTTT. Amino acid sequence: CASSLGQGGDTEAFF.

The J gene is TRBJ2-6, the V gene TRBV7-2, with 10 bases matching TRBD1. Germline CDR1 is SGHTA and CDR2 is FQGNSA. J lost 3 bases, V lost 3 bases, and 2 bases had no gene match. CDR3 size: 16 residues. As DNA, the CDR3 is TGTGCCAGCAGCTTGGGACAGGGGCTTGGGGCCAACGTCCTGACTTTC. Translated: CASSLGQGLGANVLTF.

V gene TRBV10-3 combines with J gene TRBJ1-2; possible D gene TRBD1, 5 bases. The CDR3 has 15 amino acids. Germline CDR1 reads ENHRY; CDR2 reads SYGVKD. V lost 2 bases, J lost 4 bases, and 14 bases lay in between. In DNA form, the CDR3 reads TGTGCCATCAGTGAGAGGGGACCGGGGGGCTATGGCTACACCTTC. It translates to CAISERGPGGYGYTF.

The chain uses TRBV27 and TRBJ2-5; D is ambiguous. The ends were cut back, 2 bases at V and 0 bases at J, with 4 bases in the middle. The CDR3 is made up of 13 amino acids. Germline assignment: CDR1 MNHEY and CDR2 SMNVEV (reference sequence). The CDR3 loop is CASSLANQETQYF. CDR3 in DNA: TGTGCCAGCAGTTTAGCGAACCAAGAGACCCAGTACTTC.

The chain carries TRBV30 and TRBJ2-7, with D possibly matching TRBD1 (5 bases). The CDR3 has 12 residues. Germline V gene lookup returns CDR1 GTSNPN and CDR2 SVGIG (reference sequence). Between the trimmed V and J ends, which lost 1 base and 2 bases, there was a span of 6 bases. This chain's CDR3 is CAWSGQTYEQYF. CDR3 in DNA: TGTGCCTGGAGTGGACAGACCTACGAGCAGTACTTC. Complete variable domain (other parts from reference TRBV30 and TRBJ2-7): SQTIHQWPATLVQPVGSPLSLECTVEGTSNPNLYWYRQAAGRGLQLLFYSVGIGQISSEVPQNLSASRPQDRQFILSSKKLLLSDSGFYLCAWSGQTYEQYFGPGTRLTVT.

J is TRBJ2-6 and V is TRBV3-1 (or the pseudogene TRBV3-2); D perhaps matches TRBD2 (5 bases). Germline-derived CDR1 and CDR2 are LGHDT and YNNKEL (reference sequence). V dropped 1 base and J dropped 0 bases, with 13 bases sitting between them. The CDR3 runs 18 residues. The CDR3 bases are TGTGCCAGCAGCCAAGGAGGGCTCCCAGTCTCTGGGGCCAACGTCCTGACTTTC. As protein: CASSQGGLPVSGANVLTF.